A selection of T cell receptor beta chains follows, all from one sample in a study of breast tumors, draining lymph nodes, adjacent tissues. Each CDR3 protein is one row after TCRdb ran MiXCR on the multiplex PCR reads. The sample consists of approximately 120,000 distinct CDR3 sequences, around 20% of them appearing once. The sequencing sample was made of axillary lymph node tissue. Receptor source: a female donor with breast cancer. Some clones in this sample may be carry-over from other donors' samples. CDR3s include the opening cysteine and the closing phenylalanine or tryptophan. A D gene is named only where the DNA matches it firmly. A clone size is listed for some rows: how often the clone was seen (once, few, many), or a class if it is expanded.

clone_size j_call cdr3_length d_call v_call cdr3_aa cdr3_nt
- TRBJ1-5 13 TRBD1 TRBV10-3 CAISYRGDQPQQF TGTGCCATCAGTTACAGGGGCGATCAGCCCCAGCAGTTT
many TRBJ2-1 16 TRBD2 TRBV30 CAWSVPWTSGRYEQFF TGTGCCTGGAGTGTACCGTGGACTAGCGGGAGGTATGAGCAGTTCTTC
few TRBJ1-3 14 - TRBV11-2 CASSLKISGNTIYF TGTGCCAGCAGCTTAAAAATCTCTGGAAACACCATATATTTT
many TRBJ2-5 15 TRBD2 TRBV10-2 CASNRTSGSQETQYF TGCGCCAGCAACCGGACTAGCGGGTCCCAAGAGACCCAGTACTTC
many TRBJ2-5 14 - TRBV12-3/TRBV12-4 CASSFSLLQETQYF TGTGCCAGCAGTTTTAGTCTACTACAAGAGACCCAGTACTTC
many TRBJ2-7 16 TRBD2 TRBV4-1 CASSPSGTSGFYEQYF TGCGCCAGCAGCCCCTCCGGGACTAGCGGATTCTACGAGCAGTACTTC
many TRBJ2-2 16 - TRBV18 CASSRGRGVNTGELFF TGTGCCAGCTCACGCGGAAGGGGAGTAAACACCGGGGAGCTGTTTTTT
- TRBJ2-2 13 TRBD1 TRBV19 CASSSGGAGELFF TGTGCCAGTAGCTCAGGGGGTGCCGGGGAGCTGTTTTTT
many TRBJ2-3 14 - TRBV7-9 CASSLLRTTDTQYF TGTGCCAGCAGCTTACTCCGGACCACAGATACGCAGTATTTT
many TRBJ1-2 13 - TRBV10-1 CASSESHNYGYTF TGCGCCAGCAGTGAGTCACATAACTATGGCTACACCTTC
many TRBJ1-6 15 - TRBV6-6 CASRPPGGVNSPLHF TGTGCCAGCAGACCCCCGGGGGGGGTCAATTCACCCCTCCACTTT
many TRBJ2-7 13 - TRBV30 CAWRIGVLGEQYF TGTGCCTGGAGAATCGGTGTGCTCGGTGAGCAGTACTTC
many TRBJ1-6 15 - TRBV5-8 CASSFRISYNSPLHF TGTGCCAGCAGCTTTCGGATCTCCTATAATTCACCCCTCCACTTT
many TRBJ2-2 14 TRBD1 TRBV27 CASQDRESTGELFF TGTGCCAGCCAAGACAGGGAGAGCACCGGGGAGCTGTTTTTT
- TRBJ2-7 15 - TRBV6-2/TRBV6-3 CASIPGWKGSYEQYF TGTGCCAGCATCCCCGGTTGGAAGGGATCCTACGAGCAGTACTTC
few TRBJ2-3 16 - TRBV28 CASSLLVGDQTDTQYF TGTGCCAGCAGTTTACTGGTAGGGGATCAGACAGATACGCAGTATTTT
many TRBJ2-3 13 - TRBV7-9 CASGQGITDTQYF TGTGCCAGCGGGCAGGGGATCACAGATACGCAGTATTTT
many TRBJ1-5 12 TRBD1 TRBV7-9 CASGRGDQPQHF TGTGCCAGCGGCAGGGGGGATCAGCCCCAGCATTTT
few TRBJ1-5 15 - TRBV12-3/TRBV12-4 CASSLAHRVDQPQHF TGTGCCAGCAGTTTAGCTCACAGGGTAGATCAGCCCCAGCATTTT
many TRBJ2-5 14 TRBD2 TRBV5-1 CASSLRERGKTQYF TGCGCCAGCAGCTTAAGGGAGCGGGGGAAGACCCAGTACTTC
once TRBJ1-2 16 - TRBV12-3/TRBV12-4 CASGPPLSGYDYGYTF TGTGCTAGTGGCCCCCCATTGTCCGGATATGACTATGGCTACACCTTC
many TRBJ2-1 15 TRBD2 TRBV7-3 CASSSGLALYNEQFF TGTGCCAGCAGCTCAGGACTAGCTTTATACAATGAGCAGTTCTTC
few TRBJ2-7 13 TRBD2 TRBV29-1 CSARTSGSNEQYF TGCAGCGCTCGAACTAGCGGGAGCAACGAGCAGTACTTC
few TRBJ2-7 15 - TRBV28 CASSFYLAGSYEQYF TGTGCCAGCAGTTTTTACCTAGCTGGTTCCTACGAGCAGTACTTC
- TRBJ2-1 15 TRBD2 TRBV30 CAWSYPRGGSNEQFF TGTGCCTGGAGTTACCCGAGGGGAGGGTCAAATGAGCAGTTCTTC
- TRBJ1-4 14 - TRBV19 CASSQEVLNEKLFF TGTGCCAGTAGTCAGGAAGTCCTAAATGAAAAACTGTTTTTT
many TRBJ2-1 19 TRBD2 TRBV10-3 CAISEPRGLAANKNNEQFF TGTGCCATCAGTGAACCACGGGGACTAGCGGCAAATAAAAACAATGAGCAGTTCTTC
many TRBJ2-3 15 TRBD2 TRBV6-1 CASSRLAGGPDTQYF TGTGCCAGCAGCAGACTAGCGGGAGGGCCAGATACGCAGTATTTT
few TRBJ2-1 14 TRBD1 TRBV30 CAWSDRGAYNEQFF TGTGCCTGGTCGGACAGGGGTGCCTACAATGAGCAGTTCTTC
many TRBJ2-7 11 - TRBV25-1 CASSVMYEQYF TGTGCCAGCAGTGTGATGTACGAGCAGTACTTC
many TRBJ2-1 13 - TRBV4-1 CASSRPGSSEQFF TGCGCCAGCAGCCGCCCAGGGTCCAGTGAGCAGTTCTTC
many TRBJ2-1 16 TRBD1 TRBV19 CASSHIQGVRENEQFF TGTGCCAGTAGTCATATACAGGGGGTCCGCGAAAATGAGCAGTTCTTC
many TRBJ2-7 14 - TRBV2 CASNKQQGGYEQYF TGTGCCAGCAACAAGCAACAGGGGGGGTACGAGCAGTACTTC
- TRBJ1-4 16 TRBD1 TRBV28 CASVGVTGTVNEKLFF TGTGCCAGCGTGGGGGTAACCGGGACAGTGAATGAAAAACTGTTTTTT
- TRBJ2-6 15 - TRBV5-1 CASSLDVSGANVLTF TGCGCCAGCAGCTTGGACGTTTCTGGGGCCAACGTCCTGACTTTC
many TRBJ1-2 16 TRBD1 TRBV5-4 CASSHVRDSPNYGYTF TGTGCCAGCAGCCACGTAAGGGACAGCCCGAACTATGGCTACACCTTC
- TRBJ1-5 15 - TRBV18 CASSPSQGRAQPQHF TGTGCCAGCTCACCCAGTCAGGGGAGAGCGCAGCCCCAGCATTTT
many TRBJ1-5 15 TRBD1 TRBV2 CASSRQGPGNQPQHF TGTGCCAGCAGTAGACAGGGCCCGGGAAATCAGCCCCAGCATTTT
many TRBJ2-7 16 TRBD2 TRBV27 CASTPLGREGRYEQYF TGTGCCAGCACCCCCCTTGGGCGGGAGGGTCGCTACGAGCAGTACTTC
many TRBJ1-3 15 - TRBV7-2 CASSLQDLMGNTIYF TGTGCCAGCAGCTTGCAGGACTTAATGGGAAACACCATATATTTT
many TRBJ2-1 13 - TRBV6-1 CASRDWGYNEQFF TGTGCCAGCAGGGATTGGGGTTACAATGAGCAGTTCTTC
- TRBJ1-2 19 - TRBV7-8 CASSSSLAGASPGDYGYTF TGTGCCAGCAGCTCGTCGTTGGCGGGCGCCTCCCCGGGGGACTATGGCTACACCTTC
- TRBJ2-1 12 - TRBV30 CASLKSGNEQFF TGTGCCTCGCTCAAGTCCGGGAATGAGCAGTTCTTC
many TRBJ2-5 12 - TRBV5-1 CASSGPQETQYF TGCGCCAGCAGCGGCCCTCAAGAGACCCAGTACTTC
many TRBJ1-5 13 TRBD1 TRBV30 CAWSDRANQPQHF TGTGCCTGGAGCGACAGGGCCAATCAGCCCCAGCATTTT
many TRBJ2-1 14 TRBD2 TRBV6-5 CASSRDYSYNEQFF TGTGCCAGCAGCCGGGACTACTCCTACAATGAGCAGTTCTTC
many TRBJ2-7 15 - TRBV20-1 CSARSLLSRGYEQYF TGCAGTGCTAGGAGTCTGTTGAGTCGGGGCTACGAGCAGTACTTC
many TRBJ1-2 12 - TRBV20-1 CRVRGRTYGYTF TGCAGGGTAAGAGGAAGAACCTATGGCTACACCTTC
many TRBJ2-1 15 TRBD2 TRBV7-9 CASSFWGREVNEQFF TGTGCCAGCAGCTTTTGGGGGAGGGAGGTGAATGAGCAGTTCTTC
few TRBJ2-2 14 TRBD1 TRBV11-2 CASTRTGVLGELFF TGTGCCAGCACCCGCACAGGGGTGCTCGGGGAGCTGTTTTTT
- TRBJ2-7 13 TRBD2 TRBV9 CTSSKGTSYEQYF TGTACCAGCAGCAAAGGGACTAGCTACGAGCAGTACTTC
few TRBJ2-2 12 - TRBV28 CASLHDTGELFF TGTGCCAGCTTGCATGACACCGGGGAGCTGTTTTTT
few TRBJ2-5 16 TRBD2 TRBV6-2/TRBV6-3 CASSLPGVAGAETQYF TGTGCCAGCAGTCTCCCGGGGGTAGCGGGAGCAGAGACCCAGTACTTC